This TCR beta chain is drawn from a study of healthy donors' naive CD4 and CD8 T cells. The wider study: Donors came from three age groups: 20-25, 40-50 and 60-70 years. Study-level results: A reported CD4+/CD8+ bias affected most V and J genes in naive cells.

CD4+CD8-CD45RO-CD45RA+ cells were naive CD4+; CD8+CD4-CD45RA+CD27bright cells were naive CD8+. The V gene lost 2 bases and the J gene lost 0 bases, with 8 bases spanning the gap. Germline CDR1 reads MNHEY; CDR2 reads SVGAGI. This CDR3 has 14 residues. A linear amplification protocol produced the TCR libraries from 500 ng of total RNA. TCRdb called the reads again in MiXCR, with one record for every CDR3 protein. The sample includes 150,000 to 200,000 distinct CDR3 sequences, around three quarters of them seen just once. A note on this clonotype: Its antigen remains unidentified.

The clonotype originates from a pool of human donors in good health; the sample pools cells from several healthy donors. Material for sequencing was naive CD4+ and CD8+ T cells sorted from blood, pooled from several donors. V usage is TRBV6-5 and J usage is TRBJ2-7; no firm D call. CDR3 protein: CASSYNDFSYEQYF. CDR3 DNA sequence: TGTGCCAGCAGTTACAACGATTTCTCCTACGAGCAGTACTTC.